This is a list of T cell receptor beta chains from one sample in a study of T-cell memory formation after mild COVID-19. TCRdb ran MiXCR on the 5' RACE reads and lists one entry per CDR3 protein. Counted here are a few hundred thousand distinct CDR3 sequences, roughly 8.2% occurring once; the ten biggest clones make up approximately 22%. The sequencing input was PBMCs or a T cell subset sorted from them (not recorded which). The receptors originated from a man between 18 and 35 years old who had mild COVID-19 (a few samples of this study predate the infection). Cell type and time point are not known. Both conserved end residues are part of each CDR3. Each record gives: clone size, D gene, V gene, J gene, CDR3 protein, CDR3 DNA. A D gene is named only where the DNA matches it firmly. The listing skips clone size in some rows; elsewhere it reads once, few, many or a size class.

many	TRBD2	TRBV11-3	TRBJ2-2	CASSGGLADGELFF	TGTGCCAGCAGCGGGGGACTAGCGGACGGGGAGCTGTTTTTT
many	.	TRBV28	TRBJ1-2	CASSISFYGYTF	TGTGCCAGCTCGATCAGCTTTTATGGCTACACCTTC
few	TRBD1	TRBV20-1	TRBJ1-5	CSVTAGGQPQHF	TGCAGTGTCACAGCAGGGGGCCAGCCCCAGCATTTT
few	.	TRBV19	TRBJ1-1	CASSIAPIRRTRSTEAFF	TGTGCCAGTAGTATAGCCCCTATAAGACGAACTCGAAGCACTGAAGCTTTCTTT
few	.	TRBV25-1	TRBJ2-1	CASSAAPGDRNEQFF	TGTGCCAGCAGTGCCGCACCAGGGGATCGGAATGAGCAGTTCTTC
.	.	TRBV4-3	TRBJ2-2	CASTSGTLNTGELFF	TGCGCCAGCACGTCCGGGACATTGAACACCGGGGAGCTGTTTTTT
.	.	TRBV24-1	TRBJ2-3	CATSDQTLADTQYF	TGTGCCACCAGTGACCAAACCCTAGCAGATACGCAGTATTTT
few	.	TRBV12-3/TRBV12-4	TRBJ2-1	CASSFGISYNEQFF	TGTGCCAGCAGTTTCGGCATCTCCTACAATGAGCAGTTCTTC
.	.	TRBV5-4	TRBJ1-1	CASSADGRNTEAFF	TGTGCCAGCAGCGCCGACGGGAGGAACACTGAAGCTTTCTTT
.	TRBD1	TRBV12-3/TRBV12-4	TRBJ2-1	CASSFRARDSVAVDEQFF	TGTGCCAGCAGTTTTCGGGCCCGGGACAGCGTTGCTGTCGATGAGCAGTTCTTC
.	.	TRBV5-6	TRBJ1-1	CASSLVRNTEAFF	TGTGCCAGCAGCTTGGTTCGGAACACTGAAGCTTTCTTT
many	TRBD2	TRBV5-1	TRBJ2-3	CASSLWGLAGDADTQYF	TGCGCCAGCAGCTTGTGGGGACTAGCGGGGGACGCAGATACGCAGTATTTT
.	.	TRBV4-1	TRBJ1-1	CASSQGYTGNTEAFF	TGCGCCAGCAGCCAGGGATATACAGGGAACACTGAAGCTTTCTTT
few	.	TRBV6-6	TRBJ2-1	CASSYLAGEQFF	TGTGCCAGCAGTTACCTCGCGGGAGAGCAGTTCTTC
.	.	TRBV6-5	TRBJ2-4	CASSYSKIIAKNIQYF	TGTGCCAGCAGTTACTCTAAGATTATAGCCAAAAACATTCAGTACTTC
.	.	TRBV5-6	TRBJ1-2	CASSPWAPSYGYTF	TGTGCCAGCAGCCCTTGGGCCCCTTCTTATGGCTACACCTTC
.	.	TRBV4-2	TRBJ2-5	CASSQDTLYQETQYF	TGTGCCAGCAGCCAAGATACGCTTTACCAAGAGACCCAGTACTTC
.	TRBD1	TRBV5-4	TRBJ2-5	CASNRGQETQYF	TGTGCCAGCAACAGGGGGCAAGAGACCCAGTACTTC
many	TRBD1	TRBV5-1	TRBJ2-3	CASSSNRGGDTQYF	TGCGCCAGCAGCTCGAACAGGGGCGGGGATACGCAGTATTTT
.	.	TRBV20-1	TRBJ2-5	CSARDGFAAETQYF	TGCAGTGCTCGAGACGGGTTCGCGGCCGAGACCCAGTACTTC
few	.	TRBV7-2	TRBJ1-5	CASSLETFQPQHF	TGTGCCAGCAGCTTAGAAACGTTTCAGCCCCAGCATTTT
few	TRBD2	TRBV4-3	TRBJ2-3	CASSQDRVRGADTQYF	TGCGCCAGCAGCCAAGATCGGGTTCGGGGGGCAGATACGCAGTATTTT
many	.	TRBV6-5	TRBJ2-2	CASSYFPKAGELFF	TGTGCCAGCAGTTACTTCCCCAAGGCCGGGGAGCTGTTTTTT
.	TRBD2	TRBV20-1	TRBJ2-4	CSARGFGTSGDDIQYF	TGCAGTGCTAGAGGATTTGGGACTAGCGGGGATGACATTCAGTACTTC
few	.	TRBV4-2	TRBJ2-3	CASSQGATRGAGTDTQYF	TGTGCCAGCAGCCAGGGGGCGACTCGGGGGGCTGGCACAGATACGCAGTATTTT
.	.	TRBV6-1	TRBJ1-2	CASSLGESYGYTF	TGTGCCAGCAGCCTCGGGGAGAGCTATGGCTACACCTTC
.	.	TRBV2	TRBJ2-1	CASSASGYNEQFF	TGTGCCAGCAGTGCTTCCGGATACAATGAGCAGTTCTTC
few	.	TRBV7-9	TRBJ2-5	CASSLTGSQYQETQYF	TGTGCCAGCAGCTTAACTGGGTCGCAGTACCAAGAGACCCAGTACTTC
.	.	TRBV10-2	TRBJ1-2	CASRRDDYGYTF	TGCGCCAGCAGGCGGGATGACTATGGCTACACCTTC
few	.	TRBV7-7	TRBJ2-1	CASSLRLADNEQFF	TGTGCCAGCAGCTTACGCCTAGCCGACAATGAGCAGTTCTTC
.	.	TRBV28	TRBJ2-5	CASRLRSQETQYF	TGTGCCAGCAGACTGCGGTCCCAAGAGACCCAGTACTTC
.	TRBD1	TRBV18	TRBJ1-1	CASKTGTENTEAFF	TGTGCCAGCAAAACCGGGACAGAGAACACTGAAGCTTTCTTT
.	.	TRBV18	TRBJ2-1	CASSPPRASYNEQFF	TGTGCCAGCTCACCACCAAGGGCTTCCTACAATGAGCAGTTCTTC
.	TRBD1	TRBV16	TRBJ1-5	CASSQRTGANQPQHF	TGTGCCAGCAGCCAACGGACAGGGGCCAATCAGCCCCAGCATTTT
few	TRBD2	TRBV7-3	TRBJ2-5	CASSLAVKETQYF	TGTGCCAGCAGCCTAGCGGTTAAAGAGACCCAGTACTTC
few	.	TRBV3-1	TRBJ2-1	CASSQTTRNEQFF	TGTGCCAGCAGCCAAACTACCCGCAATGAGCAGTTCTTC
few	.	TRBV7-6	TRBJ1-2	CASSQARGGGYTF	TGTGCCAGCAGCCAGGCCCGCGGAGGCGGCTACACCTTC
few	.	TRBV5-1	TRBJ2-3	CASSPGTRLLGTDTQYF	TGCGCCAGCAGCCCCGGGACACGCCTCCTGGGGACAGATACGCAGTATTTT
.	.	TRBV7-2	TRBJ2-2	CASSRDPSNTGELFF	TGTGCCAGCAGCCGGGACCCATCGAACACCGGGGAGCTGTTTTTT
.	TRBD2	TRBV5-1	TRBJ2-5	CASSFGTSGGSETQYF	TGCGCCAGCAGCTTTGGGACTAGCGGGGGATCAGAGACCCAGTACTTC
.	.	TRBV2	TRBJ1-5	CASSGDQPQHF	TGTGCCAGCAGCGGGGACCAGCCCCAGCATTTT
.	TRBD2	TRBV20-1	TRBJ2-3	CSASPAGLGSDTQYF	TGCAGTGCTAGTCCGGCGGGACTAGGGTCAGATACGCAGTATTTT
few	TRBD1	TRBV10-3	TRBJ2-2	CAINPTGPTGELFF	TGTGCCATCAATCCGACAGGGCCCACCGGGGAGCTGTTTTTT
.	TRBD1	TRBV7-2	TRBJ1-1	CASSTAGTGMPEAFF	TGTGCCAGCAGCACAGCCGGGACAGGGATGCCTGAAGCTTTCTTT
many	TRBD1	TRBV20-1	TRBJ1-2	CSARLGQGVYGYTF	TGCAGTGCTAGACTGGGACAGGGGGTCTATGGCTACACCTTC
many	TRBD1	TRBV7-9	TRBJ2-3	CASTRQGSTDTQYF	TGTGCCAGCACCCGACAGGGAAGCACAGATACGCAGTATTTT
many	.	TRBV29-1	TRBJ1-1	CSVETIGDTEAFF	TGCAGCGTTGAAACCATCGGGGACACTGAAGCTTTCTTT
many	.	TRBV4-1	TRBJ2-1	CASSVGGVYNEQFF	TGCGCCAGCAGCGTCGGGGGAGTCTACAATGAGCAGTTCTTC
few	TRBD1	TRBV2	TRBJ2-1	CASRGDREEQFF	TGTGCCAGCAGGGGGGACAGGGAAGAGCAGTTCTTC
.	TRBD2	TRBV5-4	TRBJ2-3	CASRSGLAGEDTQYF	TGTGCCAGCAGGTCGGGACTAGCGGGGGAAGATACGCAGTATTTT
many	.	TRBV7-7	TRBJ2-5	CASSPSAGQETQYF	TGTGCCAGCAGCCCCTCGGCCGGGCAGGAGACCCAGTACTTC
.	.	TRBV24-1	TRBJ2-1	CATSDSEGFSSYNEQFF	TGTGCCACCAGTGATTCCGAGGGGTTCAGCTCCTACAATGAGCAGTTCTTC
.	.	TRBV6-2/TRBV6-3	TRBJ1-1	CASTYSGRGNTEAFF	TGTGCCAGCACCTACTCGGGGCGGGGGAACACTGAAGCTTTCTTT
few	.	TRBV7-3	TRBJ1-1	CASSLTAGGLNTEAFF	TGTGCCAGCAGCTTAACCGCGGGGGGGTTGAACACTGAAGCTTTCTTT
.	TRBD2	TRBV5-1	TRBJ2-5	CASSWTSGGEETQYF	TGCGCCAGCAGCTGGACTAGCGGGGGAGAAGAGACCCAGTACTTC
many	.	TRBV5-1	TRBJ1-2	CASSWGGSYGYTF	TGCGCCAGCAGCTGGGGAGGTTCCTATGGCTACACCTTC
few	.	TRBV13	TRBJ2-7	CASGQGQTYEQYF	TGTGCCAGTGGACAAGGACAGACCTACGAGCAGTACTTC
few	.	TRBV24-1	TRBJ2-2	CATSDWGGLNTGELFF	TGTGCCACCAGTGATTGGGGGGGCCTGAACACCGGGGAGCTGTTTTTT
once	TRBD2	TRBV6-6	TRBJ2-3	CASRSLAGGPDTQYF	TGTGCCAGCAGATCACTAGCGGGGGGGCCAGATACGCAGTATTTT
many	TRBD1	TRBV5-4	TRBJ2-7	CASSARDRSSYEQYF	TGTGCCAGCAGCGCCCGGGACAGGAGCTCCTACGAGCAGTACTTC